Listed below are T cell receptor beta chains from one sample, sequenced in a study of shared clonotypes between healthy human individuals. The protocol was immunoSEQ multiplex PCR, while the TCRdb copy is restricted to in-frame clones and leaves out a portion. Altogether roughly 2 million clones are present, nearly 97% being singletons, with the ten largest covering around 0.13%. The sequenced sample consisted of naive CD4+ T cells sorted from blood. The receptor set was obtained from a young man in good health. Both conserved end residues are part of each CDR3. The D gene is left open where the match is weak. Only some rows state a clone size, as once, few, many or a class for expanded clones.

length: 20
D: TRBD2
V: TRBV7-2
J: TRBJ2-3
size: NA
DNA: TGTGCCAGCAGCTTAGCCCATCGGACTAGCGGGAGGCGGGGCTCAGATACGCAGTATTTT
CDR3: CASSLAHRTSGRRGSDTQYF

length: 21
D: TRBD2
V: TRBV9
J: TRBJ2-1
size: NA
DNA: TGTGCCAGCAGCGTAGGGGGACTAGCGGGAGGAGGAAGGGCCCGCTACAATGAGCAGTTCTTC
CDR3: CASSVGGLAGGGRARYNEQFF

length: 18
D: NA
V: TRBV9
J: TRBJ1-2
size: NA
DNA: TGTGCCAGCAGCGTAGATGGGAGAAGACTCGGTCCTTCCTATGGCTACACCTTC
CDR3: CASSVDGRRLGPSYGYTF

length: 16
D: NA
V: TRBV9
J: TRBJ2-7
size: NA
DNA: TGTGCCAGCAGCGTAGGAGGCGGGCAGGTTCCCTACGAGCAGTACTTC
CDR3: CASSVGGGQVPYEQYF

length: 14
D: NA
V: TRBV13
J: TRBJ2-7
size: few
DNA: TGTGCCAGCACCTCCGACGGGGGACTCTACGAGCAGTACTTC
CDR3: CASTSDGGLYEQYF

length: 13
D: TRBD1
V: TRBV10-3
J: TRBJ2-5
size: NA
DNA: TGTGCCATCGGGGGACAGGGACAAGAGACCCAGTACTTC
CDR3: CAIGGQGQETQYF

length: 17
D: NA
V: TRBV18
J: TRBJ1-2
size: once
DNA: TGTGCCAGCTCACGGGAAATCAGGGGCGCGGGTAGAGATGGCTACACCTTC
CDR3: CASSREIRGAGRDGYTF

length: 14
D: TRBD1
V: TRBV2
J: TRBJ1-6
size: NA
DNA: TGTGCCAGCAGTGGGGGACAGGGGCGATCACCCCTCCACTTT
CDR3: CASSGGQGRSPLHF

length: 18
D: TRBD2
V: TRBV11-2
J: TRBJ2-7
size: NA
DNA: TGTGCCAGCAGCTTAGACCTAGCGGGAGGTTCCATCCACTACGAGCAGTACTTC
CDR3: CASSLDLAGGSIHYEQYF

length: 13
D: NA
V: TRBV5-5
J: TRBJ1-2
size: NA
DNA: TGTGCCAGCAGCCCACAGGGCAGCTATGGCTACACCTTC
CDR3: CASSPQGSYGYTF

length: 15
D: NA
V: TRBV7-2
J: TRBJ2-3
size: NA
DNA: TGTGCCAGCAGCTCCTCCGGGGCTAGGCCAGATACGCAGTATTTT
CDR3: CASSSSGARPDTQYF

length: 14
D: NA
V: TRBV9
J: TRBJ2-7
size: NA
DNA: TGTGCCAGCAGCGTAGAGGCAGGGGGAGGGGAGCAGTACTTC
CDR3: CASSVEAGGGEQYF

length: 15
D: TRBD2
V: TRBV10-1
J: TRBJ2-3
size: NA
DNA: TGCGCCAGCATTGCGACTAGCGGCCGCACAGATACGCAGTATTTT
CDR3: CASIATSGRTDTQYF

length: 16
D: TRBD2
V: TRBV19
J: TRBJ2-7
size: NA
DNA: TGTGCCAGTAGTCCCCGGACTAGCGGGGGTGACTACGAGCAGTACTTC
CDR3: CASSPRTSGGDYEQYF

length: 13
D: TRBD2
V: TRBV6-5
J: TRBJ2-5
size: NA
DNA: TGTGCTAGCGGGGGGCCGGGGAAGGAGACCCAGTACTTC
CDR3: CASGGPGKETQYF

length: 15
D: TRBD1
V: TRBV11-2
J: TRBJ2-6
size: NA
DNA: TGTGCCAGCAGCACGACAGGGGCCGGGGCCAACGTCCTGACTTTC
CDR3: CASSTTGAGANVLTF

length: 12
D: NA
V: TRBV30
J: TRBJ2-7
size: NA
DNA: TGTGCCTGGGGCCCTTCCTCCTACGAGCAGTACTTC
CDR3: CAWGPSSYEQYF

length: 15
D: TRBD1
V: TRBV2
J: TRBJ1-2
size: NA
DNA: TGTGCCAGCAGTGAAGCTAAAGTTCAGGGGGCTGGCTACACCTTC
CDR3: CASSEAKVQGAGYTF

length: 14
D: NA
V: TRBV7-8
J: TRBJ2-5
size: NA
DNA: TGTGCCAGCAGCCAGACTAGTTACCAAGAGACCCAGTACTTC
CDR3: CASSQTSYQETQYF

length: 15
D: NA
V: TRBV6-5
J: TRBJ2-5
size: NA
DNA: TGTGCCAGCAGTTACAACTGGGACTTTCAAGAGACCCAGTACTTC
CDR3: CASSYNWDFQETQYF

length: 12
D: NA
V: TRBV6-5
J: TRBJ2-1
size: NA
DNA: TGTGCCAGCAACCGTTCACCAAATGAGCAGTTCTTC
CDR3: CASNRSPNEQFF

length: 16
D: NA
V: TRBV6-1
J: TRBJ2-3
size: NA
DNA: TGTGCCAGCAGTGAAGCAGGGGGGGCGGTCGCAGATACGCAGTATTTT
CDR3: CASSEAGGAVADTQYF

length: 14
D: NA
V: TRBV28
J: TRBJ1-2
size: once
DNA: TGTGCCAGCACTTTGTCCGGGACACAGAAAGGCTACACCTTC
CDR3: CASTLSGTQKGYTF

length: 12
D: NA
V: TRBV28
J: TRBJ1-1
size: NA
DNA: TGTGCCAGCAGTTTAAGATCCTCCAAGGCTTTCTTT
CDR3: CASSLRSSKAFF

length: 12
D: NA
V: TRBV10-3
J: TRBJ2-7
size: NA
DNA: TGTGCCATCAGTGAGGATCATTTCGAGCAGTACTTC
CDR3: CAISEDHFEQYF

length: 16
D: NA
V: TRBV6-1
J: TRBJ2-1
size: NA
DNA: TGTGCCAGCAGTGAAGCTGGGGTTAGCTCCTACAATGAGCAGTTCTTC
CDR3: CASSEAGVSSYNEQFF

length: 16
D: NA
V: TRBV5-4
J: TRBJ2-1
size: NA
DNA: TGTGCCAGCAGCTCCCTCCTAGGACAGAGCCTCAATGAGCAGTTCTTC
CDR3: CASSSLLGQSLNEQFF

length: 13
D: NA
V: TRBV7-9
J: TRBJ2-5
size: NA
DNA: TGTGCCAGCAACAAGGACTCTGAAGAGACCCAGTACTTC
CDR3: CASNKDSEETQYF

length: 15
D: NA
V: TRBV7-6
J: TRBJ2-3
size: NA
DNA: TGTGCCAGCAGCTTAGGGGGAACTAGCACAGATACGCAGTATTTT
CDR3: CASSLGGTSTDTQYF

length: 14
D: TRBD2
V: TRBV5-1
J: TRBJ2-7
size: NA
DNA: TGCGCCAGCAGCATAGCGGGGCCTTCCTACGAGCAGTACTTC
CDR3: CASSIAGPSYEQYF

length: 16
D: NA
V: TRBV14
J: TRBJ1-3
size: NA
DNA: TGTGCCAGCAGCCAAGATGTTCCAGGATTGGGAAACACCATATATTTT
CDR3: CASSQDVPGLGNTIYF

length: 14
D: NA
V: TRBV30
J: TRBJ1-5
size: NA
DNA: TGTGCCTGGGGTGGGGAGGGGCCGTGGCAGCCCCAGCATTTT
CDR3: CAWGGEGPWQPQHF

length: 14
D: TRBD2
V: TRBV28
J: TRBJ2-7
size: NA
DNA: TGTGCCAGCACCAAACTAGCGGAGACCTACGAGCAGTACTTC
CDR3: CASTKLAETYEQYF

length: 14
D: NA
V: TRBV15
J: TRBJ2-1
size: NA
DNA: TGTGCCACCAGCAGAGATAGAACCTACAATGAGCAGTTCTTC
CDR3: CATSRDRTYNEQFF

length: 13
D: NA
V: TRBV11-2
J: TRBJ1-6
size: few
DNA: TGTGCCAGCAGCTTGGGGGGAAATTCACCCCTCCACTTT
CDR3: CASSLGGNSPLHF

length: 14
D: NA
V: TRBV18
J: TRBJ2-7
size: NA
DNA: TGTGCCAGCTCACCACCGGCTACTCTTAACGAGCAGTACTTC
CDR3: CASSPPATLNEQYF

length: 13
D: NA
V: TRBV29-1
J: TRBJ2-7
size: NA
DNA: TGCAGCGTTGAAGGTGGACAATCCTACGAGCAGTACTTC
CDR3: CSVEGGQSYEQYF

length: 14
D: NA
V: TRBV6-5
J: TRBJ2-7
size: NA
DNA: TGTGCCAGCAGCGCGCTGGGTATCTCCTACGAGCAGTACTTC
CDR3: CASSALGISYEQYF

length: 13
D: NA
V: TRBV2
J: TRBJ2-7
size: NA
DNA: TGTGCCAGCAATCCACCCGACGTTTACGAGCAGTACTTC
CDR3: CASNPPDVYEQYF

length: 14
D: NA
V: TRBV5-1
J: TRBJ1-5
size: NA
DNA: TGCGCCAGCAGCCTACAGGGAGGAAATCAGCCCCAGCATTTT
CDR3: CASSLQGGNQPQHF

length: 16
D: TRBD2
V: TRBV9
J: TRBJ2-2
size: NA
DNA: TGTGCCAGCAGCGTTAGCGGGGGGGCAGGCACCGGGGAGCTGTTTTTT
CDR3: CASSVSGGAGTGELFF

length: 11
D: NA
V: TRBV20-1
J: TRBJ1-2
size: few
DNA: TGCAGTGCTAGAGACAGGGCTGGCTACACCTTC
CDR3: CSARDRAGYTF

length: 14
D: NA
V: TRBV5-1
J: TRBJ2-4
size: NA
DNA: TGCGCCAGCAGCGCGCAGGGGTCCAAAAACATTCAGTACTTC
CDR3: CASSAQGSKNIQYF

length: 15
D: NA
V: TRBV9
J: TRBJ1-3
size: NA
DNA: TGTGCCAGCAGCGTAGAGATTGGTTCTGGAAACACCATATATTTT
CDR3: CASSVEIGSGNTIYF

length: 15
D: TRBD1
V: TRBV5-6
J: TRBJ2-5
size: NA
DNA: TGTGCCAGCAGCTCAGACAGGGGGCTTGTCGAGACCCAGTACTTC
CDR3: CASSSDRGLVETQYF

length: 13
D: TRBD1
V: TRBV25-1
J: TRBJ2-5
size: once
DNA: TGTGCCAGCAGTGATGACAGGGCGGAGACCCAGTACTTC
CDR3: CASSDDRAETQYF

length: 13
D: NA
V: TRBV12-5
J: TRBJ2-2
size: once
DNA: TGTGCTAGTATGACGGGATTCACCGGGGAGCTGTTTTTT
CDR3: CASMTGFTGELFF

length: 15
D: NA
V: TRBV5-5
J: TRBJ2-7
size: NA
DNA: TGTGCCAGCAGCCTCGCTGACCAGGGCTCCTACGAGCAGTACTTC
CDR3: CASSLADQGSYEQYF

length: 14
D: NA
V: TRBV6-1
J: TRBJ1-4
size: once
DNA: TGTGCCAGCAGTGACCGGGGGCCTAATGAAAAACTGTTTTTT
CDR3: CASSDRGPNEKLFF

length: 15
D: NA
V: TRBV7-2
J: TRBJ2-3
size: NA
DNA: TGTGCCAGCAGCTCAAGACTCCTTAGCACAGATACGCAGTATTTT
CDR3: CASSSRLLSTDTQYF

length: 15
D: TRBD2
V: TRBV7-9
J: TRBJ2-7
size: NA
DNA: TGTGCCAGCAGCTTCAGGACTAGCGGGACCTACGAGCAGTACTTC
CDR3: CASSFRTSGTYEQYF

length: 14
D: NA
V: TRBV2
J: TRBJ2-7
size: NA
DNA: TGTGCCAGCAGTGGTTGGCAGACCAACTACGAGCAGTACTTC
CDR3: CASSGWQTNYEQYF

length: 15
D: NA
V: TRBV4-3
J: TRBJ1-4
size: NA
DNA: TGCGCCAGCAGCCAAGAGTCCGGGGGGTGGGAAAAACTGTTTTTT
CDR3: CASSQESGGWEKLFF

length: 15
D: NA
V: TRBV7-2
J: TRBJ1-1
size: NA
DNA: TGTGCCAGCAGCTTAGGGACAATTCTGAACACTGAAGCTTTCTTT
CDR3: CASSLGTILNTEAFF

length: 15
D: TRBD2
V: TRBV9
J: TRBJ2-5
size: NA
DNA: TGTGCCAGCAGCCCCCTCAGCGGGGGGAAAGAGACCCAGTACTTC
CDR3: CASSPLSGGKETQYF